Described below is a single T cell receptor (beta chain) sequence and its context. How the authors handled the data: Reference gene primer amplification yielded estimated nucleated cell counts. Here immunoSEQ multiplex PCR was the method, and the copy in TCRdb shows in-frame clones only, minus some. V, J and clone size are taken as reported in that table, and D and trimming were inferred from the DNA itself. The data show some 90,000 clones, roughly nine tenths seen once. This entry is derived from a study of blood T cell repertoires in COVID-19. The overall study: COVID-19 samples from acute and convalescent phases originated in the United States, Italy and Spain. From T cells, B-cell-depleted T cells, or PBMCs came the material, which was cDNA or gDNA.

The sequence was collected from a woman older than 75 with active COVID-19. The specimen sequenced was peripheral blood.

In DNA form, the CDR3 reads TGTGCCATCAGCCCCGGTGGGGGGAGTCACGGGGAGCTGTTTTTT. Encoded protein: CAISPGGGSHGELFF. This chain uses TRBV10-3 with TRBJ2-2; weak D call: TRBD2 (6 bases). The V and J ends lost 6 bases and 7 bases respectively, with 18 bases between them. This CDR3 comprises 15 residues. The germline CDR1 and CDR2 sequences are ENHRY and SYGVKD.